This TCR beta chain derives from a study of graft-versus-host responses after intestinal transplantation. Produced via immunoSEQ multiplex PCR; TCRdb's table is partial and in-frame only. The sample includes several thousand clones, 24% of them seen just once. The authors plated approximately 200,000 CFSE-labeled responder cells with approximately 200,000 irradiated, violet-dye-labeled stimulator cells. In the case of this clone: One junction end does not reproduce the germline sequence, and a read error may be involved.

Looked up from germline, CDR1 is SEHNR and CDR2 is FQNEAQ (reference sequence). The CDR3 runs 14 residues. Sequences were derived from alloreactive CD8+ T cells from a mixed lymphocyte reaction culture, sampled before transplantation. Subset defined: CFSE-low proliferating T cells sorted from roughly six-day pre-transplant mixed lymphocyte reaction (GvH or HvG direction). J is TRBJ2-1 and V is TRBV7-9, with 12 bases lining up with TRBD2. The receptor's source is a human patient who was an organ donor for intestinal transplantation. The CDR3 is CASSRLAGVDEQFF. The CDR3 coding sequence is TGCGCCAGCAGCCGACTAGCGGGAGTTGATGAGCAGTTCTTC.